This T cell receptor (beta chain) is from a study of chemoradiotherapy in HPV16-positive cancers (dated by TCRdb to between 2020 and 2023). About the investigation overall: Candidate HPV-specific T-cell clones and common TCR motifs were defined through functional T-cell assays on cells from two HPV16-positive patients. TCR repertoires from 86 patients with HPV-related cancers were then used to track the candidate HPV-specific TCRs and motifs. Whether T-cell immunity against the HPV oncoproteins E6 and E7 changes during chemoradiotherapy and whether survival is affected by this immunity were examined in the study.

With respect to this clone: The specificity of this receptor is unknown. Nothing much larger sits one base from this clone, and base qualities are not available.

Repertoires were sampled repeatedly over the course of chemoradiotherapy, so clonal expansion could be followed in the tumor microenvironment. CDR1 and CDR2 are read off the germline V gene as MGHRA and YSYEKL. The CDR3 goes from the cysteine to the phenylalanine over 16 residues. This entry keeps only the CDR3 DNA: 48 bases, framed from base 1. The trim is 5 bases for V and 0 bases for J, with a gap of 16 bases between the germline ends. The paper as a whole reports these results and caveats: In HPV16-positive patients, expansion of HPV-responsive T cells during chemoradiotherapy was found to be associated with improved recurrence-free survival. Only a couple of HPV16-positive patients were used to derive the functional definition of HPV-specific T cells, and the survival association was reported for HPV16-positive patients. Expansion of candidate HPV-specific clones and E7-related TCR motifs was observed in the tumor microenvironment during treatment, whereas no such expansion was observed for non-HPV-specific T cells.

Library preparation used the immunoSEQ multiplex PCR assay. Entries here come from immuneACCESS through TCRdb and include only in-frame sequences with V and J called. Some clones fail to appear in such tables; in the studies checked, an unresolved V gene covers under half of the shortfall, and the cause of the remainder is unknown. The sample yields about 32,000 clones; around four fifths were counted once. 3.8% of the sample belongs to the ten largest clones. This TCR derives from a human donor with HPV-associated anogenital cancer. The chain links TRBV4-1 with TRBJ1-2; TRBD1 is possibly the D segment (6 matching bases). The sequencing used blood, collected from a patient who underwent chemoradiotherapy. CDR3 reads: CASSARTAIANYGYTF. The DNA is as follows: TGCGCCAGCAGCGCCCGGACAGCGATAGCTAACTATGGCTACACCTTC.